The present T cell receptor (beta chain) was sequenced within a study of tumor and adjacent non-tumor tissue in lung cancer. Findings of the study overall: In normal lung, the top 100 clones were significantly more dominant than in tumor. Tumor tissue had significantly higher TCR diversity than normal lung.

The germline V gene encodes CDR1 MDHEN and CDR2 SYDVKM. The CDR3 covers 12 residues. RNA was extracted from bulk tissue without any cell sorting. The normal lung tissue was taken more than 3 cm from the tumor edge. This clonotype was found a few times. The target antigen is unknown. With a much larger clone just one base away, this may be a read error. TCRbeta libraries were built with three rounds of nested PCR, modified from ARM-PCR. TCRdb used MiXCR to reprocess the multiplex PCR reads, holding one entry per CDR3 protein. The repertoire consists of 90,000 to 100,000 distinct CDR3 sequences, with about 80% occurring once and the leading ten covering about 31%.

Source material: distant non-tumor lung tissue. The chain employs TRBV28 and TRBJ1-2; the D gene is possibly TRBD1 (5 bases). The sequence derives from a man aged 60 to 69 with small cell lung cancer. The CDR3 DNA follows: TGTGTCAGCACTTTCGGGGGAGATGGCTACACCTTC. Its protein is CVSTFGGDGYTF.